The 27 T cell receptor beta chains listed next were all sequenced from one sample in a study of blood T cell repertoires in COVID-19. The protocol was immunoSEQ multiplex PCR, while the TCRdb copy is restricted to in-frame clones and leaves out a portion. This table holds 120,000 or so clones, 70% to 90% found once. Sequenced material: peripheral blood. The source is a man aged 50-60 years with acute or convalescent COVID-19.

CDR3 in amino acids: CASSWGLAKNTGELFF. The CDR3 bases are TGTGCCAGCAGCTGGGGACTAGCAAAGAACACCGGGGAGCTGTTTTTT. This chain joins TRBV7-7 and TRBJ2-2; 9 bases agree with TRBD2. Unmatched junction bases numbered 4, after V lost 4 bases and J lost 1 base. This CDR3 is 16 amino acids long. Germline values: CDR1 SSHAT, CDR2 FNYEAQ (reference sequence).

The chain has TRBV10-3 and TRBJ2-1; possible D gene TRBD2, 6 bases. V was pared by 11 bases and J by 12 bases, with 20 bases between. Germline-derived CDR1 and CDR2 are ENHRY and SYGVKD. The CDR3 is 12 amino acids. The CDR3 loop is CACRDSLRRQFF. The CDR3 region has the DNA TGTGCCTGCCGGGACTCATTGAGAAGGCAGTTCTTC.

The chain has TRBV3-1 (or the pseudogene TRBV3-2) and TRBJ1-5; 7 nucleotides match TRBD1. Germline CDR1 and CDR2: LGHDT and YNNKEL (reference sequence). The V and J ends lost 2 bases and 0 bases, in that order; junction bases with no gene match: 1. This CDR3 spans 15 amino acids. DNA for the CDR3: TGTGCCAGCAGCCAAACAGGGGATAGCAATCAGCCCCAGCATTTT. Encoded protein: CASSQTGDSNQPQHF.

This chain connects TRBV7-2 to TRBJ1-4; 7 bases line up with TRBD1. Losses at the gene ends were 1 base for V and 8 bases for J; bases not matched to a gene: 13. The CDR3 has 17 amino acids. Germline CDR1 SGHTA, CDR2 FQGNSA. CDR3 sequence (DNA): TGTGCCAGCAGCTTAGTCGAACTGGGCTTACAGGGGGAAAAACTGTTTTTT. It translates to CASSLVELGLQGEKLFF.

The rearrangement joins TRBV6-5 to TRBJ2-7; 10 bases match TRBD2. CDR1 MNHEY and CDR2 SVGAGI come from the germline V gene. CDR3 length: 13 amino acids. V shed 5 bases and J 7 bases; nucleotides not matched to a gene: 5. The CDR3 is CASSPSGSWEQYF. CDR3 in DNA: TGTGCCAGCAGTCCTAGCGGGAGTTGGGAGCAGTACTTC.

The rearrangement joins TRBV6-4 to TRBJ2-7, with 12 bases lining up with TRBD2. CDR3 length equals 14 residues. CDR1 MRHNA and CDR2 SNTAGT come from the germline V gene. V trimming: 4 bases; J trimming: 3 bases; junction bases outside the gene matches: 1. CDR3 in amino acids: CASSATSGSYEQYF. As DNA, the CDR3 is TGTGCCAGCAGTGCGACTAGCGGGAGCTACGAGCAGTACTTC.

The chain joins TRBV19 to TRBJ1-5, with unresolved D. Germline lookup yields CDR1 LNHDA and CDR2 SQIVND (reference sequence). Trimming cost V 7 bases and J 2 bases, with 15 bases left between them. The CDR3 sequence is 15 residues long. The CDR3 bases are TGTGCCAGTACTTCCTTCCCCCAGGGCAATCAGCCCCAGCATTTT. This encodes CASTSFPQGNQPQHF.

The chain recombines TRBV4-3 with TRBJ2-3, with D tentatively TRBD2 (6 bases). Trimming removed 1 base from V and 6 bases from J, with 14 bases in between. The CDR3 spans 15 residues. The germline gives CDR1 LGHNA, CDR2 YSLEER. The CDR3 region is CASSQGGAGRDTQYF. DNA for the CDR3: TGCGCCAGCAGCCAAGGAGGGGCGGGACGGGATACGCAGTATTTT.

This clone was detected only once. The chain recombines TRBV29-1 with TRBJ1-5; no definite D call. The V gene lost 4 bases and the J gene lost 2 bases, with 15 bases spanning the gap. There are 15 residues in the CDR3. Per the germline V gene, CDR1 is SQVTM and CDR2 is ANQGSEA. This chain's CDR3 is CSVVAGNYGNQPQHF. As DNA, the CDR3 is TGCAGCGTTGTAGCGGGTAACTATGGCAATCAGCCCCAGCATTTT.

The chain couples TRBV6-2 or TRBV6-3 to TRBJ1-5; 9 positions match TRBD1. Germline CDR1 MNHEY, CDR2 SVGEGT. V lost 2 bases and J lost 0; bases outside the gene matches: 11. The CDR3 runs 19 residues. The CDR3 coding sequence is TGTGCCAGCAGTTACGGGGGGACAGGGCCCAGAAATAGCAATCAGCCCCAGCATTTT. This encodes CASSYGGTGPRNSNQPQHF.

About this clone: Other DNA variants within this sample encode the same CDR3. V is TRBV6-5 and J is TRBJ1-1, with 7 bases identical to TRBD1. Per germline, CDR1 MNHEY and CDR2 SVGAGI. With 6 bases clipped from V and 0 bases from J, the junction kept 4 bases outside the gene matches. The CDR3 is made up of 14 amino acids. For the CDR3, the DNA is TGTGCCAGCAGCAGAGGGGGCCTGAACACTGAAGCTTTCTTT. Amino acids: CASSRGGLNTEAFF.

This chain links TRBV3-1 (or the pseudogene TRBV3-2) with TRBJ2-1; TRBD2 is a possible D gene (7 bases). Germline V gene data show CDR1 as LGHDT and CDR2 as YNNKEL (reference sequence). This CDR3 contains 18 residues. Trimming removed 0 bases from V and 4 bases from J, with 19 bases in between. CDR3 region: CASSQDYGGRGRYNEQFF. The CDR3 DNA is TGTGCCAGCAGCCAAGATTATGGTGGGAGGGGGAGATACAATGAGCAGTTCTTC.

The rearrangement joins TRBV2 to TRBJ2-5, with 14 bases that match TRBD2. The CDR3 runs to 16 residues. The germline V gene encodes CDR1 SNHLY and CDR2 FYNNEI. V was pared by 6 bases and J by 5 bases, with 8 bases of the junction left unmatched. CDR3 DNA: TGTGCCAGCAGCGGGACTAGCGGGAGTCTGGGGGAGACCCAGTACTTC. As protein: CASSGTSGSLGETQYF.

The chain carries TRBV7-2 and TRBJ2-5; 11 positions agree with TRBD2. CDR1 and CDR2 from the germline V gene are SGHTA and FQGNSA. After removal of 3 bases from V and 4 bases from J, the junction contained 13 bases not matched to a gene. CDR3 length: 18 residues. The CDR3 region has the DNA TGTGCCAGCAGCTTGGGAGCCCTACTAGCGGGAGTCGGAGAGACCCAGTACTTC. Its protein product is CASSLGALLAGVGETQYF.

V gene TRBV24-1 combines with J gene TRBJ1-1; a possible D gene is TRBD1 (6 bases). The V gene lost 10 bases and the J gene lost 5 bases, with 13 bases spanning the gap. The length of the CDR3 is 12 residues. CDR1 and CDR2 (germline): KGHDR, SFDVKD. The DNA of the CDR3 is TGTGCCACTCCCGACAGGTGTACTGAAGCTTTCTTT. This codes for CATPDRCTEAFF.

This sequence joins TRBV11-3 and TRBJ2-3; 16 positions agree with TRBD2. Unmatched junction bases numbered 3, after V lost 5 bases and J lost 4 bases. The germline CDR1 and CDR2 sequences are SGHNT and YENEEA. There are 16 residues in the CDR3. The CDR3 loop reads CASSRGTSGRADTQYF. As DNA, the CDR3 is TGTGCCAGCAGCCGAGGGACTAGCGGGAGGGCAGATACGCAGTATTTT.

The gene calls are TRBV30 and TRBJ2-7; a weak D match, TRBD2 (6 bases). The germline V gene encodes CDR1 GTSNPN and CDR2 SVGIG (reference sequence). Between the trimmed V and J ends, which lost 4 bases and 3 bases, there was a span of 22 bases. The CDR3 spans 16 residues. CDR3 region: CAWNRPGTGGNYEQYF. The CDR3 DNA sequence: TGTGCCTGGAACCGACCGGGGACCGGCGGGAACTACGAGCAGTACTTC.

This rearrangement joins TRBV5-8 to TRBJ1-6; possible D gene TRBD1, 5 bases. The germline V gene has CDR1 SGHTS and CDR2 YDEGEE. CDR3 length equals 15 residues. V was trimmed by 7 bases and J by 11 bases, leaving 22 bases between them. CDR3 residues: CASLRDFSGSAPLHF. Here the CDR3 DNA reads TGTGCCAGCCTCAGGGACTTCTCAGGTTCGGCACCCCTCCACTTT.

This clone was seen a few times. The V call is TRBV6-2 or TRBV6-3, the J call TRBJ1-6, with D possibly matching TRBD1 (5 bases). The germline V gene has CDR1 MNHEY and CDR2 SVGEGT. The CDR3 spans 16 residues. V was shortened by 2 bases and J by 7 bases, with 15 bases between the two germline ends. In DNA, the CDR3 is TGTGCCAGCAGTTACGGACCGGGACTAAACAATTCACCCCTCCACTTT. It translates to CASSYGPGLNNSPLHF.

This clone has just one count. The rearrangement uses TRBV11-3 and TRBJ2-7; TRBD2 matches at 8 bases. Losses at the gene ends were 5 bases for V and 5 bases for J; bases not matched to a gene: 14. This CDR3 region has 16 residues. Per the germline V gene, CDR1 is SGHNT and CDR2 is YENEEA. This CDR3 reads CASSTQTSVYPHEQYF. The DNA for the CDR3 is TGTGCCAGCAGCACGCAGACTAGCGTTTACCCCCACGAGCAGTACTTC.

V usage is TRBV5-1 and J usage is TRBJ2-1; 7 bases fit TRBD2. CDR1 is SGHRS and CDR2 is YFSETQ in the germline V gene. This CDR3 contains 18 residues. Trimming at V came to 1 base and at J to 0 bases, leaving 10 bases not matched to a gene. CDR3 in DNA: TGCGCCAGCAGCTTGCATAGGGTCGGCGGGAGCTCCTACAATGAGCAGTTCTTC. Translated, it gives CASSLHRVGGSSYNEQFF.

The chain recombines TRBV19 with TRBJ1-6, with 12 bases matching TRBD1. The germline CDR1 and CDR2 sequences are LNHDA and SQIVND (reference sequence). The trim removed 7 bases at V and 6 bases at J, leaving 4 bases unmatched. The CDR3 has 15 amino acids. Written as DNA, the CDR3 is TGTGCCAGTACCCGGGACAGGGGGCTTAATTCACCCCTCCACTTT. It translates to CASTRDRGLNSPLHF.

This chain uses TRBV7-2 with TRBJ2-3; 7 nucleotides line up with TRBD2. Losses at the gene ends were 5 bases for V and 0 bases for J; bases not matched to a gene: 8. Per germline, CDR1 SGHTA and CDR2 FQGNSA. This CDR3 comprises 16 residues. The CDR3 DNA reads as TGTGCCAGCAGCCTCCTACCAGCGGGAAGCACAGATACGCAGTATTTT. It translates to CASSLLPAGSTDTQYF.

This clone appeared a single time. As DNA, the CDR3 is TGTGCCAGTAGTAACTTCGGAGGACAGGCTCACTCACCCCTCCACTTT. The encoded protein is CASSNFGGQAHSPLHF. The genes are TRBV19 and TRBJ1-6, with 7 positions matching TRBD1. Trimming at V came to 4 bases and at J to 10 bases, leaving 13 bases not matched to a gene. The CDR3 has 16 amino acids. The germline gives CDR1 LNHDA, CDR2 SQIVND (reference sequence).

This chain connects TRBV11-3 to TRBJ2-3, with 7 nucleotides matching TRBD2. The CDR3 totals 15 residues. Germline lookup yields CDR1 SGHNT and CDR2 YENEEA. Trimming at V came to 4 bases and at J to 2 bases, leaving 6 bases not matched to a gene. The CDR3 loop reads CASSSSSGPTDTQYF. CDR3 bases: TGTGCCAGCAGCTCGTCTAGCGGACCCACAGATACGCAGTATTTT.

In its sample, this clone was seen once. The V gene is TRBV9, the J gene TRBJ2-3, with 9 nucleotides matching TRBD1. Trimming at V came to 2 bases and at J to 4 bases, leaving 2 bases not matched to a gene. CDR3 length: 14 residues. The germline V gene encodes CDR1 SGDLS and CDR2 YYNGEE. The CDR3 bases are TGTGCCAGCAGCGTGACAGGGGGGCCAGATACGCAGTATTTT. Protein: CASSVTGGPDTQYF.

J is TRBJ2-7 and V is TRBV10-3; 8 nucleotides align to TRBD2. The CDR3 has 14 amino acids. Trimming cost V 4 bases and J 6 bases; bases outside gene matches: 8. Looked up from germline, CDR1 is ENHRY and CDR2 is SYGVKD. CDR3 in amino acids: CAISAGTSSGEQYF. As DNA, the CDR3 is TGTGCCATCAGTGCGGGGACTAGTTCGGGCGAGCAGTACTTC.